Below are 10 T cell receptor beta chains sequenced from a single sample in a study of blood T cell repertoires in COVID-19. Data came from immunoSEQ multiplex PCR; TCRdb stores just in-frame clones and leaves some out. This table has under 200,000 clones, just under 90% appearing once. The sample was peripheral blood. The origin of the receptors is a woman in her sixties or seventies with COVID-19, enrolled during active disease.

The chain joins TRBV6-5 to TRBJ2-2, with 8 bases identical to TRBD1. The CDR3 covers 15 residues. Per the germline V gene, CDR1 is MNHEY and CDR2 is SVGAGI. V was pared by 8 bases and J by 1 base, with 6 bases of the junction left unmatched. For the CDR3, the DNA is TGTGCCAGCTCCATCGGGACAGGGAACACCGGGGAGCTGTTTTTT. It is translated as CASSIGTGNTGELFF.

The chain combines TRBV7-9 with TRBJ2-1, with 8 positions matching TRBD2. Germline V gene sequence: CDR1 SEHNR, CDR2 FQNEAQ (reference sequence). The trim removed 1 base at V and 9 bases at J, leaving 14 bases unmatched. CDR3 length: 17 amino acids. The CDR3 loop reads CASSLVGSGERRGEQFF. CDR3 DNA sequence: TGTGCCAGCAGCTTAGTCGGTAGCGGGGAACGACGGGGTGAGCAGTTCTTC.

The gene calls are TRBV28 and TRBJ1-2, with 10 bases that match TRBD1. V was clipped by 5 bases and J by 4 bases; unmatched bases: 13. CDR3 length: 17 amino acids. CDR1 and CDR2 from the germline V gene are MDHEN and SYDVKM. The DNA for the CDR3 is TGTGCCAGCAGTCAAGATTCTCCGACAGGGGGCGGCTATGGCTACACCTTC. This translates into CASSQDSPTGGGYGYTF.

This chain connects TRBV10-1 to TRBJ1-4, with a weak D call TRBD1 (5 bases). The CDR3 extends over 19 amino acids. V lost 6 bases, J lost 3 bases, and 26 bases lay in between. Germline values: CDR1 WNHNN, CDR2 SYGVQD (reference sequence). The CDR3 protein is CASRERRAGVVFPNEKLFF. The CDR3 DNA reads TGCGCCAGCAGGGAACGACGGGCGGGGGTAGTATTCCCTAATGAAAAACTGTTTTTT.

This chain uses TRBV9 with TRBJ1-3; no reliable D call. V lost 0 bases and J 9 bases, leaving 10 bases between the germline ends. CDR1 and CDR2 from the germline V gene are SGDLS and YYNGEE. CDR3 size: 13 residues. The CDR3 is CASSVASRSTIYF. For the CDR3, the DNA is TGTGCCAGCAGCGTAGCTAGTCGAAGCACCATATATTTT.

This clone was counted once. Other nucleotide sequences from this sample produce the same CDR3. The rearrangement joins TRBV2 to TRBJ1-2; maybe TRBD1 (5 bases). Germline loops: CDR1 SNHLY, CDR2 FYNNEI. Deletions cut 9 bases from V and 7 bases from J, with 21 bases between. The CDR3 covers 14 residues. CDR3 loop: CASNNGGAGGGYTF. CDR3 in DNA: TGTGCCAGTAATAATGGAGGGGCCGGGGGTGGCTACACCTTC.

This chain connects TRBV2 to TRBJ2-7; 7 nucleotides agree with TRBD1. The trim removed 7 bases at V and 3 bases at J, leaving 12 bases unmatched. The CDR3 covers 15 residues. CDR1 and CDR2 from the germline V gene are SNHLY and FYNNEI. The DNA of the CDR3 is TGTGCCAGCACCAAGACAGGGATATCGGGCTACGAGCAGTACTTC. It yields the protein CASTKTGISGYEQYF.

Notes on this clone: The same CDR3 can be traced to other DNA sequences in this sample. V is TRBV2 and J is TRBJ1-5; tentatively, D is TRBD1 (6 bases). Germline V CDR1 and CDR2: SNHLY, FYNNEI. This CDR3 region has 15 residues. V shed 6 bases and J shed 3 bases, with 15 bases lying between them. CDR3 DNA: TGTGCCAGCAGCAGAACAGGGTTGTCCAATCAGCCCCAGCATTTT. It translates to CASSRTGLSNQPQHF. The entire variable domain, with the rest obtained from reference TRBV2 and TRBJ1-5, is as follows: EPEVTQTPSHQVTQMGQEVILRCVPISNHLYFYWYRQILGQKVEFLVSFYNNEISEKSEIFDDQFSVERPDGSNFTLKIRSTKLEDSAMYFCASSRTGLSNQPQHFGDGTRLSIL.

This clone showed up just once. The chain couples TRBV9 to TRBJ2-4, with 8 nucleotides matching TRBD1. The CDR3 length is 14 residues. Germline CDR1 is SGDLS and CDR2 is YYNGEE. V shed 2 bases and J 3 bases; nucleotides not matched to a gene: 1. In DNA form, the CDR3 reads TGTGCCAGCAGCGTTGGACAGGGCAAAAACATTCAGTACTTC. This encodes CASSVGQGKNIQYF.

This chain uses TRBV24-1 with TRBJ1-2; no clear D. The CDR3 extends over 13 amino acids. The V and J ends lost 2 bases and 7 bases respectively, with 10 bases between them. Germline V gene lookup returns CDR1 KGHDR and CDR2 SFDVKD. CDR3 DNA: TGTGCCACCAGTGATTATACGGGGTCTGGCTACACCTTC. The encoded protein is CATSDYTGSGYTF.